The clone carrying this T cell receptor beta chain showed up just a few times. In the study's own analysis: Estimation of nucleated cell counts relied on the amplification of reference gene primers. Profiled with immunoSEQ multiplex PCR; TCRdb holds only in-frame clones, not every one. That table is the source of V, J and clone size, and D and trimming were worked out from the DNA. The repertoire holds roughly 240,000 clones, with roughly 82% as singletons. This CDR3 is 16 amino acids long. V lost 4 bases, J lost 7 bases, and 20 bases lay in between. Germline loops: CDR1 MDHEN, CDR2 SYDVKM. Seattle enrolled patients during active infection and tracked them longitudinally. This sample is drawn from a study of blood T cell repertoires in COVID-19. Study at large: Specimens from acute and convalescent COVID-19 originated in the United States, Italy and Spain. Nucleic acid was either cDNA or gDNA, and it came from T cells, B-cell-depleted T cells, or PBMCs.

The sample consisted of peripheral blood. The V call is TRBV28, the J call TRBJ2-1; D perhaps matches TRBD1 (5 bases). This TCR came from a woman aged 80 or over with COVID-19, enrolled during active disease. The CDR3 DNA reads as TGTGCCAGCAGTTCTCGGGTCAGGGTGGAAAGGAATGAGCAGTTCTTC. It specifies CASSSRVRVERNEQFF.